This TCR beta chain was profiled in a study of blood T cell repertoires in COVID-19. The junction had 5 bases not matched to a gene; V was cut back by 5 bases and J by 2 bases. The CDR3 sequence is 14 residues long. CDR1 and CDR2 (germline): MGHDK, SYGVNS. This clone has just a few counts. Here immunoSEQ multiplex PCR was the method, and the copy in TCRdb shows in-frame clones only, minus some. The sample lists under 300,000 clones, approximately 90% occurring once. The rearrangement uses TRBV25-1 and TRBJ2-5; TRBD1 matches 7 bases. The sequencing sample was made of peripheral blood. This receptor was taken from a man aged 25 to 40 who had recovered from COVID-19. In DNA, the CDR3 is TGTGCCAGCAGTCCGAGACAGGGACAAGAGACCCAGTACTTC. Translated: CASSPRQGQETQYF.